This TCR beta chain was identified in a study of shared clonotypes between healthy human individuals (dated by TCRdb to 2018 to 2020). For the study in its entirety: A few men and a couple of women, aged 18 to 49 years, made up the cohort. Per donor, three plates each were used for CD4 naive and CD4 memory, two for CD8 naive, and one for CD8 memory. Blood TCR repertoires of five healthy adults were deeply sequenced to estimate repertoire size and the extent of clonotype sharing between individuals. Libraries were prepared and TCR repertoires were sequenced by different laboratories using diverse techniques, in order to increase sequencing depth and limit assay-specific biases. Leukapheresis yielded between about 0.8 and 9.5 billion PBMCs per donor. General findings and caveats noted by the study authors: Naive subsets generally had larger estimated clonotype richness than memory subsets. Clonotypes shared by all four sorted-subset donors showed higher generation probabilities than non-shared clonotypes. Sampling was limited to blood, and TCR repertoires in tissue likely differ from TCR repertoires in blood. The genetic and exposure-history diversity represented was limited by the small number of donors. Rarefaction of sorted-subset datasets indicated incomplete sequencing despite the large sequencing depth. Based on pairwise subsampling, the degree of clonotype sharing among donors was expected to be affected by sequencing depth. Roughly 5.2% of naive CD4, 3.5% of naive CD8, approximately 2.2% of memory CD4, and roughly 0.4% of memory CD8 clonotypes were shared across a few donors.

Using the deep immunoSEQ assay, multiplex PCR amplified TCR CDR3 regions from genomic DNA. For each cell subset, the extracted genomic DNA was distributed evenly across all wells of several immunoSEQ 96-well plates, and each plate served as one replicate. For sorted subsets, roughly 0.2 ug genomic DNA, equal to 30,000 to 35,000 T cell genomes, was loaded into each replicate PCR. Purified libraries were quantified with a Qubit 3.0 fluorometer, sized on a Bioanalyzer 2100, and re-quantified with the KAPA Library Quantification kit. Every immunoSEQ 96-well plate was sequenced on a separate single-read 150-cycle Illumina NextSeq 550 flow cell. In the source study's methods: Because the immunoSEQ output held only junctional sequences and lacked quality scores, the filtering could not match the filtering applied to full-length reads. Sequences were annotated with PyIR, a Python wrapper for IgBLAST v1.9, using IMGT germline references to assign V/J genes and CDR3. Reads were filtered out if the reads had weak V/J assignments (E-value above 1e-6), no CDR3, stop codons, out-of-frame junctions, or ambiguous translated residues. V3J clonotypes were defined as sequences sharing an identical inferred V gene, J gene, and CDR3 amino acid sequence. The percentage overlap between two repertoires was calculated by dividing the number of shared unique clonotypes by the size of the smaller repertoire. Three approaches were used to assess repertoire richness: RTK rarefaction, the Chao1 estimator, and Recon v2.1 estimates of unobserved clonotypes. For all TCRbeta clonotypes obtained by the gDNA method from a handful of donors, generation probabilities were computed with OLGA. TCRdb's version of the immuneACCESS table is confined to in-frame rearrangements and falls short of the full clone set. An unresolved V gene accounts for under half of the shortfall where checked; the remainder is of unknown origin. The V and J calls and the clone size are those of that table, but D and trimming were determined from the DNA. The sample contains around 2,100,000 clones, about 95% of them found a single time. The ten largest clonotypes hold 1% to 1.5% of the sample.

V is pared back by 4 bases and J by 4 bases, with 13 bases lying between the germline termini. The germline V gene (reference sequence) gives CDR1 as GTSNPN and CDR2 as SVGIG. The CDR3 contains 14 residues, cysteine and phenylalanine counted. Only the CDR3 region is kept as DNA, spanning 42 bases read in frame from base 1. Regarding this clone: Its antigen is not yet known. No base-level quality is on record; no much larger clone is a single base apart.

For the CD8 naive samples, CD45RO-negative cells were positively selected for CCR7, yielding a CD45RA+CCR7+ population from which TemRA cells were excluded. The donors were healthy, HIV-negative adults who had no recently reported acute infections or vaccinations. Every donor was a Caucasian adult living in Nashville, Tennessee, USA. After blood collection by leukapheresis, PBMCs were isolated using Ficoll-Histopaque density gradient centrifugation and then cryopreserved in the vapor phase of liquid nitrogen. Analytical flow cytometry was used to check the purity and quantity of every magnetically sorted T cell population. Genomic DNA was isolated from each sorted fraction and quantified by UV absorbance on a Nanodrop 2000c.

The chain is assembled from TRBV30 and TRBJ2-2; the D gene is perhaps TRBD1, on 6 matching bases. The sequence was obtained from a man between 18 and 35 years old in good health. Sequenced: naive CD8+ T cells sorted from blood. This specimen's cell subset or site label, per the study, means: CD45RA+CCR7+. The CDR3 region has the sequence CAWTDSPGTGELFF. The DNA reads TGTGCCTGGACGGACAGTCCCGGCACCGGGGAGCTGTTTTTT.